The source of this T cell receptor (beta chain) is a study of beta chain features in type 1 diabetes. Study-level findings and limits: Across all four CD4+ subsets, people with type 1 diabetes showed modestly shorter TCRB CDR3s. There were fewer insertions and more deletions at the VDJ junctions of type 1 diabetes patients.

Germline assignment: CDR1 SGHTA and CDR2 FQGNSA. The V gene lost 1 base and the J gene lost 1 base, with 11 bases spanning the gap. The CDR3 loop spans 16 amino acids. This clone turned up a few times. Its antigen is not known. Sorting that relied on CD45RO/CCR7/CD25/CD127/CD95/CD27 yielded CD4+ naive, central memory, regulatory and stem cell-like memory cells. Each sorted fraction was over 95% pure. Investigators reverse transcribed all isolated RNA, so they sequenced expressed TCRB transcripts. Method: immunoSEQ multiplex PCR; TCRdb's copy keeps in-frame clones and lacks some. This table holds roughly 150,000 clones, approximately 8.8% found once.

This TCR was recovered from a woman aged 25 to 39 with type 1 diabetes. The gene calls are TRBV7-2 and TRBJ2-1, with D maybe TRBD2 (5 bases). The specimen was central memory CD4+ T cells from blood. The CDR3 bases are TGTGCCAGCAGCTTAGAACCGGGAAGATCCTACAATGAGCAGTTCTTC. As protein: CASSLEPGRSYNEQFF.